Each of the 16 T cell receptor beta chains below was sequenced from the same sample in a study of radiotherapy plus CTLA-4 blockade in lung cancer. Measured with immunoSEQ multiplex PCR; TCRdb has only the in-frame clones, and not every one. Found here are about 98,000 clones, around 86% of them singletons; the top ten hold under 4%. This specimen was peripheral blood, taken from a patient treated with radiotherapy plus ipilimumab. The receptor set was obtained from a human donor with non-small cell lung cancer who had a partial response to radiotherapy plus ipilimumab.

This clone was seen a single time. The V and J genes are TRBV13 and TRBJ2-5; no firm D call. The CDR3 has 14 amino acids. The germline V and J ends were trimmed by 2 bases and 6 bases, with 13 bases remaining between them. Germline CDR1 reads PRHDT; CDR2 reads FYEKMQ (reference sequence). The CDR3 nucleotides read TGTGCCAGCAGCTTATCTCGTACTGTCAAGACCCAGTACTTC. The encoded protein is CASSLSRTVKTQYF.

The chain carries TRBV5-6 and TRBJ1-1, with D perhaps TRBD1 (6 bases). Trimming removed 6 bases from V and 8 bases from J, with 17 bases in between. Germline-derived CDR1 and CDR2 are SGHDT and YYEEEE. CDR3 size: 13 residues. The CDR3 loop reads CASTRWGPGEAFF. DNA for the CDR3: TGTGCCAGCACCCGCTGGGGGCCAGGAGAAGCTTTCTTT.

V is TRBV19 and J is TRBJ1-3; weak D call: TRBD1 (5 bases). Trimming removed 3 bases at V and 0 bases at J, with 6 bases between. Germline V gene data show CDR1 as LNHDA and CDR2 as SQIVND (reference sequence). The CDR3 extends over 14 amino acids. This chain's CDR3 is CASSIRGSGNTIYF. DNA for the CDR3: TGTGCCAGTAGTATTAGGGGCTCTGGAAACACCATATATTTT.

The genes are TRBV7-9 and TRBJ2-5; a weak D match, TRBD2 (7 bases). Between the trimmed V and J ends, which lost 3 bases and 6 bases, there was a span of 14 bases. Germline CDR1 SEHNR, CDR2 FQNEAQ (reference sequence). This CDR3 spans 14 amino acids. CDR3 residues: CASSLRGLLQTQYF. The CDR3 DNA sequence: TGTGCCAGCAGCTTGCGGGGGCTGCTTCAGACCCAGTACTTC. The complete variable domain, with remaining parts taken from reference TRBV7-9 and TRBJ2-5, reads DTGVSQNPRHKITKRGQNVTFRCDPISEHNRLYWYRQTLGQGPEFLTYFQNEAQLEKSRLLSDRFSAERPKGSFSTLEIQRTEQGDSAMYLCASSLRGLLQTQYFGPGTRLLVL.

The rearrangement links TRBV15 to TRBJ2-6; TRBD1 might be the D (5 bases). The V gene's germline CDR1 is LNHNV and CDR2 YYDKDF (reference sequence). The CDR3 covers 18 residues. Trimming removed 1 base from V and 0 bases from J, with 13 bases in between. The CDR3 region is CATSRGRRGGSGANVLTF. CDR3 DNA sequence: TGTGCCACCAGCAGAGGCCGAAGGGGCGGCTCTGGGGCCAACGTCCTGACTTTC.

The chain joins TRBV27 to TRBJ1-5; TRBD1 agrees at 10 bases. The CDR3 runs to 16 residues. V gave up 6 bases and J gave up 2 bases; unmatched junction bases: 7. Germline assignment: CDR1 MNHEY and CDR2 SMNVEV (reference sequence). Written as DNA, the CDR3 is TGTGCCAGCAGGCCTACCGGGACAGGGGGCAATCAGCCCCAGCATTTT. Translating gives CASRPTGTGGNQPQHF.

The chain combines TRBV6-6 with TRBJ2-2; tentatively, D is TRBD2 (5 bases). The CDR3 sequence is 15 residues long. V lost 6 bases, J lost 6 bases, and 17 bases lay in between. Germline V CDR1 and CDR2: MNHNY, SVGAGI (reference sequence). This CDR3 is CASRRASSHAGELFF. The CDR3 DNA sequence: TGTGCCAGCAGGAGGGCTAGTTCCCACGCCGGGGAGCTGTTTTTT.

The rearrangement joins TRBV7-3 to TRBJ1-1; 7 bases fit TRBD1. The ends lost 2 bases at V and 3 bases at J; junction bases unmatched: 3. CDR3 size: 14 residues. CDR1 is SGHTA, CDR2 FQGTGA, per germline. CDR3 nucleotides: TGTGCCAGCAGCTTACAGGGGGTTGACACTGAAGCTTTCTTT. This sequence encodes CASSLQGVDTEAFF.

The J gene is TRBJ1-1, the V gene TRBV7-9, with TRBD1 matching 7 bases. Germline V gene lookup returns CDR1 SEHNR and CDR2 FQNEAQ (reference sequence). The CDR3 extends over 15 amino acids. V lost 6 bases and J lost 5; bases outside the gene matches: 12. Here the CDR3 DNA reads TGTGCCAGCAGACTAGACAGGGCTATGGTAACTGAAGCTTTCTTT. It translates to CASRLDRAMVTEAFF.

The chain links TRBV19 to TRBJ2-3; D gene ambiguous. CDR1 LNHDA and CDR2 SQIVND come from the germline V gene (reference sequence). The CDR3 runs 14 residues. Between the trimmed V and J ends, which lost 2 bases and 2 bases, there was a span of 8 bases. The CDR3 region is CASSISPSTDTQYF. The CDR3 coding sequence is TGTGCCAGTAGTATATCCCCTTCCACAGATACGCAGTATTTT. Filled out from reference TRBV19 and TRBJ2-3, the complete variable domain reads DGGITQSPKYLFRKEGQNVTLSCEQNLNHDAMYWYRQDPGQGLRLIYYSQIVNDFQKGDIAEGYSVSREKKESFPLTVTSAQKNPTAFYLCASSISPSTDTQYFGPGTRLTVL.

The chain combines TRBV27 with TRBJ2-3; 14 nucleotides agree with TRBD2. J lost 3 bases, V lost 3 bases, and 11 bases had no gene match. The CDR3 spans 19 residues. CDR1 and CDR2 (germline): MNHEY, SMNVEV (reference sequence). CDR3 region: CASSFLPSGTSGRTDTQYF. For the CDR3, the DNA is TGTGCCAGCAGTTTTCTACCCTCCGGGACTAGCGGGAGAACAGATACGCAGTATTTT.

The CDR3 sequence is CASSLQGYEQYF. In DNA, the CDR3 is TGTGCCAGCAGCCTGCAGGGCTACGAGCAGTACTTC. The rearrangement joins TRBV11-2 to TRBJ2-7; perhaps TRBD1 as D (5 bases). From germline, CDR1 is SGHAT and CDR2 FQNNGV. The CDR3 runs to 12 residues. Trimming shortened V by 5 bases and J by 3 bases, and 8 bases separated the two germline ends.

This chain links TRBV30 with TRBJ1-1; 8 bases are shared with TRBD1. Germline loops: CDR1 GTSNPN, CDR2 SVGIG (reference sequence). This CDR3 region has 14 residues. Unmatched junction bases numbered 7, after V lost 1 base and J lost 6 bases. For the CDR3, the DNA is TGTGCCTGGAGTGCTCAGGGGGCGATCGCTGAAGCTTTCTTT. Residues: CAWSAQGAIAEAFF.

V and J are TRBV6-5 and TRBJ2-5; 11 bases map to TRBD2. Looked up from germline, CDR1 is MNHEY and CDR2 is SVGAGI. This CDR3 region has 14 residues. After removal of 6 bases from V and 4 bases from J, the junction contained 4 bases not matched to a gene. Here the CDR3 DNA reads TGTGCCAGCAGGCAACTAGCGGGAGCAGAGACCCAGTACTTC. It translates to CASRQLAGAETQYF.

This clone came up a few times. CDR3 loop: CASSGRGNSYEQYF. The CDR3 DNA sequence: TGTGCCAGTAGTGGGCGGGGCAACTCCTACGAGCAGTACTTC. The chain recombines TRBV19 with TRBJ2-7, with D possibly matching TRBD2 (6 bases). This CDR3 region has 14 residues. CDR1 is LNHDA and CDR2 is SQIVND in the germline V gene (reference sequence). The ends were cut back, 5 bases at V and 0 bases at J, with 11 bases in the middle.

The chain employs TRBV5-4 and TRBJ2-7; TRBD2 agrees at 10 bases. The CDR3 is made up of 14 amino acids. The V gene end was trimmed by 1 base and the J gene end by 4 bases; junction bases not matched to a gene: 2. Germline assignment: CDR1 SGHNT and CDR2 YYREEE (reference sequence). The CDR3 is CASSLWTSGYEQYF. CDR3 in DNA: TGTGCCAGCAGCTTGTGGACTAGCGGATACGAGCAGTACTTC. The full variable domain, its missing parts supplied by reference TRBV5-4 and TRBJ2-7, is ETGVTQSPTHLIKTRGQQVTLRCSSQSGHNTVSWYQQALGQGPQFIFQYYREEENGRGNFPPRFSGLQFPNYSSELNVNALELDDSALYLCASSLWTSGYEQYFGPGTRLTVT.